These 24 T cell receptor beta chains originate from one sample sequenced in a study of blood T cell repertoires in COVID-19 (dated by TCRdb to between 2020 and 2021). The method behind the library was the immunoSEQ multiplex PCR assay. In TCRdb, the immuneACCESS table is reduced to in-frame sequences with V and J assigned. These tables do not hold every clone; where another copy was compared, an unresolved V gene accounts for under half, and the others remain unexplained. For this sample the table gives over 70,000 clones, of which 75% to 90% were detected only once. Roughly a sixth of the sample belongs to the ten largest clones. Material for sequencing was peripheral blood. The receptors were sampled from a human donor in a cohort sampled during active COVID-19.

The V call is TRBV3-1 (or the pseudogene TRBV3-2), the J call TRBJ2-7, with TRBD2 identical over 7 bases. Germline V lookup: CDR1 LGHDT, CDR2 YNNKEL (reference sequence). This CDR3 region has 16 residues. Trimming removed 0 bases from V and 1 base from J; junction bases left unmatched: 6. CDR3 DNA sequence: TGTGCCAGCAGCCAAGATCCTAGCGGATTTTCCTACGAGCAGTACTTC. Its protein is CASSQDPSGFSYEQYF.

The CDR3 sequence is CASSPQRGAHNEQFF. The CDR3, as DNA: TGTGCCAGCTCACCCCAGCGGGGGGCCCACAATGAGCAGTTCTTC. The chain combines TRBV18 with TRBJ2-1, with 9 bases identical to TRBD2. The CDR3 runs to 15 residues. V gave up 3 bases and J gave up 5 bases; unmatched junction bases: 5. CDR1 and CDR2 from the germline V gene are KGHSH and LQKENI. The whole variable domain, remainder taken from reference TRBV18 and TRBJ2-1, is NAGVMQNPRHLVRRRGQEARLRCSPMKGHSHVYWYRQLPEEGLKFMVYLQKENIIDESGMPKERFSAEFPKEGPSILRIQQVVRGDSAAYFCASSPQRGAHNEQFFGPGTRLTVL.

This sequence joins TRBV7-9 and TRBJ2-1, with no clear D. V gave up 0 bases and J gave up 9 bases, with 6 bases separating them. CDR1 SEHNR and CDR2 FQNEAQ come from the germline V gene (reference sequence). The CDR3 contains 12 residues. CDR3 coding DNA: TGTGCCAGCAGCTTAGCACAAAGTGAGCAGTTCTTC. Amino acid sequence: CASSLAQSEQFF.

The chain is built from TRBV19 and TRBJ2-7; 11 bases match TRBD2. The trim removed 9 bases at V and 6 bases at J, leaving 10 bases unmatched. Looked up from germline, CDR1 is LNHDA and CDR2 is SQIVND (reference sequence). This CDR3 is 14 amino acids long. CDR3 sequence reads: CASSMTSGNFEQYF. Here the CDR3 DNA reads TGTGCCAGCTCGATGACTAGCGGGAATTTCGAGCAGTACTTC.

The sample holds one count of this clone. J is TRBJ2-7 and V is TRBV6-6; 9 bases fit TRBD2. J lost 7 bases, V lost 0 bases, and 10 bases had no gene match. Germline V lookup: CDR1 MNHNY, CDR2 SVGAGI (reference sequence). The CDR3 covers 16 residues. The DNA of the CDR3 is TGTGCCAGCAGTTACTCCATCCTAGCGGGGAAACTTGAGCAGTACTTC. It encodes CASSYSILAGKLEQYF.

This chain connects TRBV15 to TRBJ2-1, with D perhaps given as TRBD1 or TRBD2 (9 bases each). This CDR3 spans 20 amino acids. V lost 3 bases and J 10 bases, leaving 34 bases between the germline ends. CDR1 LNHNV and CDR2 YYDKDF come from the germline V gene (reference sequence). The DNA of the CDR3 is TGTGCCACCAGCAGTTATGGGACAGGGCTAGCGGGGACGCCAACATGGGAGCAGTTCTTC. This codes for CATSSYGTGLAGTPTWEQFF.

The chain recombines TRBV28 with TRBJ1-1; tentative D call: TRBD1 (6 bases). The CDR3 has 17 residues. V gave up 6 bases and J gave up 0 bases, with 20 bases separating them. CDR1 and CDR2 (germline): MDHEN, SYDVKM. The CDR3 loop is CASSSGGLGKVNTEAFF. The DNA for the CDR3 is TGTGCCAGCAGCAGCGGGGGCCTGGGGAAGGTGAACACTGAAGCTTTCTTT.

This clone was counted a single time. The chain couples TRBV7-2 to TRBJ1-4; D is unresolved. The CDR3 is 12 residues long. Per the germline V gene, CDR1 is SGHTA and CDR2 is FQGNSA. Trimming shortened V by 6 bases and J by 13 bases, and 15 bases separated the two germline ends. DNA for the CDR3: TGTGCCAGCAGTCTCGCGGGTCGGGGACTGTTTTTT. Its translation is CASSLAGRGLFF.

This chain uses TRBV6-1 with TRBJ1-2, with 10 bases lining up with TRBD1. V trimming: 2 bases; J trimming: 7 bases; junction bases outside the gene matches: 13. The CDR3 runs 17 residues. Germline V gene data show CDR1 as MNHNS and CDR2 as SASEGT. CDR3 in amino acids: CASSESPGDRGSPGYTF. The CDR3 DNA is TGTGCCAGCAGTGAATCCCCTGGGGACAGGGGTTCCCCTGGCTACACCTTC.

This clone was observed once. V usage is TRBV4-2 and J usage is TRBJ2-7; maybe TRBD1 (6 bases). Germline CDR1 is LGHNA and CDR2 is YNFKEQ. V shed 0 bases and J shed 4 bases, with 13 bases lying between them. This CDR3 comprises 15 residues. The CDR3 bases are TGTGCCAGCAGCCAAGAGGGCAGGGGCGGGTACGAGCAGTACTTC. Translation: CASSQEGRGGYEQYF.

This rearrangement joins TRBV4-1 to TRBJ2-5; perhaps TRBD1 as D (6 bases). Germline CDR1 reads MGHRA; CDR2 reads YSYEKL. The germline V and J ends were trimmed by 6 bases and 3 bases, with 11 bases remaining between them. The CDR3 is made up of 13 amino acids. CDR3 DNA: TGCGCCAGCAGTAACAGGGACGAAGAGACCCAGTACTTC. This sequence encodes CASSNRDEETQYF.

Here the CDR3 reads CASSRGVNTEAFF. The DNA for the CDR3 is TGTGCCAGCAGCCGCGGGGTGAACACTGAAGCTTTCTTT. The J gene is TRBJ1-1, the V gene TRBV5-4; D ambiguous. Germline CDR1 reads SGHNT; CDR2 reads YYREEE (reference sequence). This CDR3 region has 13 residues. V lost 4 bases to trimming and J lost 0 bases, with 7 bases between them.

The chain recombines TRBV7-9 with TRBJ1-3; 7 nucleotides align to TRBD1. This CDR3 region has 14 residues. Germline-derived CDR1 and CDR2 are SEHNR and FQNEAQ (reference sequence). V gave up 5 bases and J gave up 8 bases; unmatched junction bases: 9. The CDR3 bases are TGTGCCAGCAGCCGTCGTGGACAGGCGGACACCATATATTTT. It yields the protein CASSRRGQADTIYF.

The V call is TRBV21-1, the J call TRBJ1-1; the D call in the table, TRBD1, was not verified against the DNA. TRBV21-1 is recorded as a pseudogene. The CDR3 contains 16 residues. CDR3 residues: CASSKVGGPINTEAFF. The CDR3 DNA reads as TGTGCCAGCAGCAAAGTTGGGGGCCCAATTAACACTGAAGCTTTCTTT.

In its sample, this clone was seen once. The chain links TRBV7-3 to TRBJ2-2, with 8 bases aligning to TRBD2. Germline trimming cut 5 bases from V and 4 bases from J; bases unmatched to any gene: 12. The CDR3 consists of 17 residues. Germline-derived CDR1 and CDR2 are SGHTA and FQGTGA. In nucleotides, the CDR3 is TGTGCCAGCAGCCGGGGAGGCGCGGGGGGACGCACCGGGGAGCTGTTTTTT. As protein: CASSRGGAGGRTGELFF.

CDR3 loop: CASRPLAGGYNEQFF. DNA for the CDR3: TGTGCCAGCAGACCACTAGCGGGAGGGTACAATGAGCAGTTCTTC. The chain is built from TRBV11-2 and TRBJ2-1, with 13 bases identical to TRBD2. The J segment lost 4 bases and the V segment lost 6 bases, leaving 3 bases of the junction unmatched. This CDR3 is built from 15 residues. Per the germline V gene, CDR1 is SGHAT and CDR2 is FQNNGV.

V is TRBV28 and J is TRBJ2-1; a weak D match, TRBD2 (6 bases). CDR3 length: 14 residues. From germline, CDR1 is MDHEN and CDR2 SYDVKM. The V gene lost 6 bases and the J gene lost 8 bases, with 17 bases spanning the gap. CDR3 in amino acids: CASRDPGRVDEQFF. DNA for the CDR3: TGTGCCAGCAGGGATCCCGGGAGAGTCGATGAGCAGTTCTTC.

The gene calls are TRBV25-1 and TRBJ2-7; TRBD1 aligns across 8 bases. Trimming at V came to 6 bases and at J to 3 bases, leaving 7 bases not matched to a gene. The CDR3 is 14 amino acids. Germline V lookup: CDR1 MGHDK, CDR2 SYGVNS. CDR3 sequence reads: CASRERDRGYEQYF. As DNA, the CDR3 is TGTGCCAGCAGAGAACGCGACAGGGGCTACGAGCAGTACTTC.

CDR3 nucleotide sequence: TGCGCCAGCAGCCAAACCGGGACACGGATTTTCCATAGCAATCAGCCCCAGCATTTT. Translated: CASSQTGTRIFHSNQPQHF. This chain uses TRBV4-3 with TRBJ1-5; maybe TRBD1 (6 bases). This CDR3 contains 19 residues. The germline gives CDR1 LGHNA, CDR2 YSLEER. Trimming stripped 2 bases from V and 0 bases from J, with 20 bases between.

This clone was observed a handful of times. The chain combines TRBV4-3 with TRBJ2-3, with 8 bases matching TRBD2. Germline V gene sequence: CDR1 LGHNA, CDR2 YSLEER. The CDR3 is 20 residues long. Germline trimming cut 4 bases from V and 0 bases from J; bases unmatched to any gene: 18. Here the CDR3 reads CASSPIHPAGGLTSTDTQYF. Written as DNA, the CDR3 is TGCGCCAGCAGCCCCATCCACCCCGCGGGGGGTCTAACTAGCACAGATACGCAGTATTTT.

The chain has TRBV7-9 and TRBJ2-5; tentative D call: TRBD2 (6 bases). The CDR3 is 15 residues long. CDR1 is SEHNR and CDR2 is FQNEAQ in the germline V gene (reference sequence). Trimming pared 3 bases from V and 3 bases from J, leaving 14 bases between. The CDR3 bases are TGTGCCAGCAGCTTTGGGATAGCGGAGAAAGAGACCCAGTACTTC. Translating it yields CASSFGIAEKETQYF.

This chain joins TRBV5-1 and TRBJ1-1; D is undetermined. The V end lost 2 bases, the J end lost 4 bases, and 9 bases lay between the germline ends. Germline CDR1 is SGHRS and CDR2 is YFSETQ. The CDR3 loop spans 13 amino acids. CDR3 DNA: TGCGCCAGCAGCTTCGAGGCGGGCACTGAAGCTTTCTTT. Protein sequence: CASSFEAGTEAFF.

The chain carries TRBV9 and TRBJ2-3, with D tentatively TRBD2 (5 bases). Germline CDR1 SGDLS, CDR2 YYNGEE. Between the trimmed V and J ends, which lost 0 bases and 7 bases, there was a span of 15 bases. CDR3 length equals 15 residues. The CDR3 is CASSVGSGSMNTQYF. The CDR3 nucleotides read TGTGCCAGCAGCGTAGGGAGCGGAAGCATGAATACGCAGTATTTT.

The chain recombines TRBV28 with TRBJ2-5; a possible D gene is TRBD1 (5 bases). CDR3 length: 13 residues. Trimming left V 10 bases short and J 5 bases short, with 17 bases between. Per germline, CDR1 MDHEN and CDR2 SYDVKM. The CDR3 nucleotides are TGTGCCATCGGACACATATCGACGGAGACCCAGTACTTC. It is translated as CAIGHISTETQYF.